The rows below give T cell receptor beta chains drawn from one sample of a study of blood T cell repertoires in COVID-19. The repertoire was sequenced with immunoSEQ multiplex PCR; TCRdb's copy has only in-frame clones and lacks some. This table has 200,000 or so clones, about 85% appearing once. Sequencing was done on a sample of PBMCs or T cells enriched from blood (not recorded which). The receptors shown here come from a woman in her 30s who had recovered from COVID-19. The CDR3 runs from the conserved cysteine through the conserved F or W. D genes are given only for firm matches. Only part of the rows carry a size: once, few, many, or a class if the clone is expanded.

CDR3 length,V gene,clone size,J gene,D gene,CDR3 DNA,CDR3 protein
13,TRBV7-2,-,TRBJ1-5,-,TGTGCCAGCAGCTTACAGGCCAATCAGCCCCAGCATTTT,CASSLQANQPQHF
14,TRBV4-3,-,TRBJ1-2,TRBD1,TGCGCCAGCAGCGCCAGCGACAGGGGAGGAGGCTACACCTTC,CASSASDRGGGYTF
16,TRBV4-3,-,TRBJ1-2,TRBD1,TGCGCCAGCAGCCGGACTGAGACAGGGGGGATTGATGGCTACACCTTC,CASSRTETGGIDGYTF
14,TRBV10-3,-,TRBJ2-3,-,TGTGCCTCACAGGACGGCCCTGGCACAGATACGCAGTATTTT,CASQDGPGTDTQYF
17,TRBV27,-,TRBJ2-3,-,TGTGCCAGCAGTTTATCAGTCGGGGATGGGGGCACAGATACGCAGTATTTT,CASSLSVGDGGTDTQYF
13,TRBV4-2,-,TRBJ1-2,-,TGTGCCAGCAGCCATGGCCCCGGGTATGGCTACACCTTC,CASSHGPGYGYTF
17,TRBV18,-,TRBJ2-1,TRBD1,TGTGCCAGCTCAACTACCCCCGGGACAGGGGTAAGGAATGAGCAGTTCTTC,CASSTTPGTGVRNEQFF
14,TRBV7-3,-,TRBJ2-2,-,TGTGCCAGCAGCTTAGGACAAGACACCGGGGAGCTGTTTTTT,CASSLGQDTGELFF
15,TRBV12-1,-,TRBJ1-5,-,TGTGCCAGCAGCTTTGGGGGCACTAGCAATCAGCCCCAGCATTTT,CASSFGGTSNQPQHF
15,TRBV27,-,TRBJ1-1,-,TGTGCCAGCAGTTTATCCCAGGGGATGAACACTGAAGCTTTCTTT,CASSLSQGMNTEAFF
16,TRBV4-2,-,TRBJ2-3,TRBD2,TGTGCCAGCAGCCAAGAAGTAGCGGGGGCAACAGATACGCAGTATTTT,CASSQEVAGATDTQYF
14,TRBV9,-,TRBJ1-1,-,TGTGCCAGCAGCTTCTCCGACACAAACACTGAAGCTTTCTTT,CASSFSDTNTEAFF
13,TRBV6-5,-,TRBJ2-7,-,TGTGCCAGCAGAAAAAGCGGCGGCTACGAGCAGTACTTC,CASRKSGGYEQYF
14,TRBV5-4,-,TRBJ2-7,TRBD1,TGTGCCAGCAGCTCCAACAGGGGGCAATACGAGCAGTACTTC,CASSSNRGQYEQYF
14,TRBV4-1,-,TRBJ1-6,TRBD1,TGCGCCAGCAGCCAACGGGACAGTGATTCACCCCTCCACTTT,CASSQRDSDSPLHF
14,TRBV6-5,-,TRBJ1-5,-,TGTGCCAGCAGCTCGACATATAGCAATCAGCCCCAGCATTTT,CASSSTYSNQPQHF
15,TRBV25-1,-,TRBJ1-3,-,TGTGCCAGCAGTGAAGCCAGGGGACTAGGAAACACCATATATTTT,CASSEARGLGNTIYF
16,TRBV7-9,-,TRBJ2-5,TRBD2,TGTGCCAGCAGCTTAGCGTTTGCGGGGGGGCAAGAGACCCAGTACTTC,CASSLAFAGGQETQYF
17,TRBV19,-,TRBJ2-6,TRBD1,TGTGCCAGTAGCCGGGACAGGCCCCCCTCTGGGGCCAACGTCCTGACTTTC,CASSRDRPPSGANVLTF
13,TRBV12-3/TRBV12-4,-,TRBJ1-2,-,TGTGCCAGCAGTTTAGCTACCAGCTATGGCTACACCTTC,CASSLATSYGYTF
17,TRBV18,-,TRBJ1-5,TRBD1,TGTGCCAGCTCACCAGGAGCTGACAGGGGGCCGGATCAGCCCCAGCATTTT,CASSPGADRGPDQPQHF
13,TRBV9,-,TRBJ1-2,-,TGTGCCAGCAGCGTAGATCAGGCTGGCGGCTACACCTTC,CASSVDQAGGYTF
15,TRBV19,-,TRBJ1-2,TRBD1,TGTGCCAGTAGTCCGGCCGGGACAGGGTCTGTTGGCTACACCTTC,CASSPAGTGSVGYTF
15,TRBV7-2,-,TRBJ2-7,TRBD1,TGTGCCAGCAGCTCGGGACAGTCCCGCTCCTACGAGCAGTACTTC,CASSSGQSRSYEQYF
15,TRBV6-5,-,TRBJ1-4,TRBD1,TGTGCCAGCGGGACAGGACATGATGGTGGTGAAAAACTGTTTTTT,CASGTGHDGGEKLFF
12,TRBV7-9,-,TRBJ2-7,TRBD1,TGTGCCAGCAGCGGATCAGGGGGAGAGCAGTACTTC,CASSGSGGEQYF
14,TRBV5-4,-,TRBJ1-2,-,TGTGCCAGCAACCCCGGGGGGGGGCCATTCGGCTACACCTTC,CASNPGGGPFGYTF
15,TRBV6-5,-,TRBJ1-1,-,TGTGCCAGCAGGGACCAACCGACAGGGAACACTGAAGCTTTCTTT,CASRDQPTGNTEAFF
15,TRBV20-1,-,TRBJ1-5,-,TGCAGTGCTAGTGTAGGGGAACCATCGAATCAGCCCCAGCATTTT,CSASVGEPSNQPQHF
15,TRBV6-2/TRBV6-3,once,TRBJ1-5,TRBD1,TGTGCCAGCAGTTACGCAAGGACAGGGTATCAGCCCCAGCATTTT,CASSYARTGYQPQHF
14,TRBV2,-,TRBJ1-6,-,TGTGCCAGCAGTGGGGGCAGGGCGAATTCACCCCTCCACTTT,CASSGGRANSPLHF
14,TRBV4-3,-,TRBJ2-7,-,TGCGCCAGCAGCCAAGATTCGAGACTCTACGAGCAGTACTTC,CASSQDSRLYEQYF
15,TRBV14,-,TRBJ1-6,-,TGTGCCAGCAGCGAAACAGGAAATAGTGTTTTCGCCCTCCACTTT,CASSETGNSVFALHF
16,TRBV9,-,TRBJ2-2,TRBD1,TGTGCCAGCACCTCGCCCGGGACAGGGGCAACCGGGGAGCTGTTTTTT,CASTSPGTGATGELFF
16,TRBV10-3,-,TRBJ2-1,TRBD2,TGTGCCATCAGAGAATTACTAGCGGGGAGAAGCAATGAGCAGTTCTTC,CAIRELLAGRSNEQFF
12,TRBV18,few,TRBJ1-1,TRBD1,TGTGCCAGCTCACCGGGACAGACGGAAGCTTTCTTT,CASSPGQTEAFF
12,TRBV2,-,TRBJ1-2,-,TGTGCCAGCAGGATGGACAGATATGGCTACACCTTC,CASRMDRYGYTF
15,TRBV2,-,TRBJ2-3,TRBD1,TGTGCCAGCCCCACCAAGAGGGGGCGGACAGATACGCAGTATTTT,CASPTKRGRTDTQYF